This T cell receptor beta chain was documented in a study of metastatic and nonmetastatic thyroid tumors. As for the study in general: Patients with malignant and benign thyroid disease provided blood and tumor or nodule tissue, whose repertoires were compared. Overall study results and limits: In both blood and tumor samples, TCR beta diversity was reported significantly higher for malignant than benign nodules.

The authors' processing: Across clinicopathological groups, CDR3 differences served as the basis for building a distant-metastasis classifier for papillary thyroid cancer. With MiXCR, TCRdb called clones anew from the PCR reads. In this record, the V and J calls reflect TCRdb's handling and not the investigators' own analysis. Of some 84,000 clones listed, around 9.1% were seen once; the top ten hold under 9%. Until they underwent thyroid surgery, no patient had received any treatment. This clone showed up many times. Antigen unknown. Between the trimmed V and J ends, which lost 5 bases and 7 bases, there was a span of 11 bases. CDR3 length: 13 residues. Germline CDR1 WNHNN, CDR2 SYGVQD (reference sequence).

The sample comprised blood. The source is a female donor with papillary thyroid cancer or a benign thyroid nodule (not recorded which). Some clones in this sample may be carry-over from other donors' samples. V and J are TRBV10-1 and TRBJ2-2, with D uncertain. CDR3: CASSRTWGGELFF. CDR3 in DNA: TGCGCCAGCAGTAGGACCTGGGGCGGGGAGCTGTTTTTT.